Listed below are T cell receptor beta chains from one sample, sequenced in a study of CD8 T cells in Susac syndrome. TCRdb reprocessed the immunoSEQ multiplex PCR reads via MiXCR and lists one record per CDR3 protein. Of some 150,000 distinct CDR3 sequences listed, 85% to 95% were seen once; the top ten hold roughly 0.14%. Material: CD4+ T cells from PBMCs. Source of these receptors: a human donor with Susac syndrome. Each CDR3 is given with its conserved first and last residue. Each record gives: D gene, clone size, V gene, J gene, CDR3 DNA, CDR3 protein. The D gene is left open where the match is weak. The size field is filled for only some rows; it gives once, few, many or a size class.

>TRBD1|-|TRBV20-1|TRBJ2-5
TGCAGTGCTAGTCCCAGGGGGCTGCAAGAGACCCAGTACTTC
CSASPRGLQETQYF
>TRBD1|-|TRBV4-1|TRBJ2-7
TGCGCCAGCAGCCAAGATCTGGGACAGGGTTATCGGTACGAGCAGTACTTC
CASSQDLGQGYRYEQYF
>-|-|TRBV13|TRBJ2-1
TGTGCCAGCAGCAGAGACAGGGAGGCGCAGTTCTTC
CASSRDREAQFF
>-|-|TRBV15|TRBJ2-1
TGTGCCACCAGCAGAGTCGGCAACTACAATGAGCAGTTCTTC
CATSRVGNYNEQFF
>-|-|TRBV24-1|TRBJ1-2
TGTGCCACCAGTGACACCACGGGGGCGGGAGGCTACACCTTC
CATSDTTGAGGYTF
>-|-|TRBV12-3/TRBV12-4|TRBJ2-1
TGTGCCAGCAGTTCCCCGGGGGGCGCTCCGTACAATGAGCAGTTCTTC
CASSSPGGAPYNEQFF
>-|-|TRBV7-9|TRBJ1-5
TGTGCCAGCAGCATACGGACAATCGCTACCTATTTTAGCAATCAGCCCCAGCATTTT
CASSIRTIATYFSNQPQHF
>TRBD2|-|TRBV29-1|TRBJ2-1
TGCAGCGTTGTGGGAGCGGGGGTTATCTACAATGAGCAGTTCTTC
CSVVGAGVIYNEQFF
>TRBD2|-|TRBV24-1|TRBJ2-7
TGTGCCACCAGTGATCGAAGCGGGGGGCGCTACGAGCAGTACTTC
CATSDRSGGRYEQYF
>-|-|TRBV4-3|TRBJ2-6
TGCGCCAGCAGCCAGAGGACAGCTGGGGCCAACGTCCTGACTTTC
CASSQRTAGANVLTF
>-|-|TRBV15|TRBJ1-5
TGTGCCACCAGCAGAGTGGGACGGGGCAATCAGCCCCAGCATTTT
CATSRVGRGNQPQHF
>TRBD1|-|TRBV14|TRBJ2-7
TGTGCCAGCGGCCCCGGGACAGCCTCCTACGAGCAGTACTTC
CASGPGTASYEQYF
>-|-|TRBV9|TRBJ1-2
TGTGCCAGCACCCGCCATGCGGGGGGCCAAACTTATGGCTACACCTTC
CASTRHAGGQTYGYTF
>-|-|TRBV20-1|TRBJ2-3
TGCAGTGCTAGTCCGACAGGTTTTACGCAGTATTTT
CSASPTGFTQYF
>-|-|TRBV13|TRBJ1-6
TGTGCCAGCAGCGGGAGGGACGTCCGATCACCCCTCCACTTT
CASSGRDVRSPLHF
>TRBD1|-|TRBV27|TRBJ1-2
TGTGCCAGCAGTTCACACCGGGACAGGGTGGACTACACCTTC
CASSSHRDRVDYTF
>TRBD1|-|TRBV11-3|TRBJ2-1
TGTGCCAGCAGCTATGCGACAGGGGGGTACAATGAGCAGTTCTTC
CASSYATGGYNEQFF
>TRBD1|-|TRBV27|TRBJ1-4
TGTGCCACTGGGGGCAGGGGGCTGGGTGAAAAACTGTTTTTT
CATGGRGLGEKLFF
>TRBD2|-|TRBV3-1|TRBJ2-3
TGTGCCAGCAGCCCCTACCTGGGACTAGCGGTAACAGATACGCAGTATTTT
CASSPYLGLAVTDTQYF
>-|once|TRBV20-1|TRBJ1-5
TGCAGTGCTCGATTTGGGTGGAGCAATCAGCCCCAGCATTTT
CSARFGWSNQPQHF
>-|-|TRBV24-1|TRBJ2-5
TGTGCCACCAGTGATTCGATCCGGGACGACGGGGAGACCCAGTACTTC
CATSDSIRDDGETQYF
>-|few|TRBV6-5|TRBJ1-1
TGTGCCAGCAGTCGTGGACGGATGAACACTGAAGCTTTCTTT
CASSRGRMNTEAFF
>-|once|TRBV9|TRBJ1-2
TGTGCCAGCAGCGTAGCGCAGACCCCTAACTATGGCTACACCTTC
CASSVAQTPNYGYTF
>-|-|TRBV20-1|TRBJ2-7
TGCAGTGCTAGAGACAATACTAGACAGGTGCCCGAGCAGTACTTC
CSARDNTRQVPEQYF
>-|-|TRBV4-2|TRBJ2-2
TGTGCCAGCAGCCAGCAGGGGAACACCGGGGAGCTGTTTTTT
CASSQQGNTGELFF
>-|-|TRBV2|TRBJ1-5
TGTGCCAGCAGTCTCACAGCTACATGGGGATATAGCAATCAGCCCCAGCATTTT
CASSLTATWGYSNQPQHF
>-|-|TRBV2|TRBJ2-3
TGTGCCAGCAACGACGCTAGCACAGATACGCAGTATTTT
CASNDASTDTQYF
>-|-|TRBV20-1|TRBJ2-5
TGCAGTGCTAGAGCCAAACAGGGAAACCAAGAGACCCAGTACTTC
CSARAKQGNQETQYF
>TRBD1|-|TRBV20-1|TRBJ1-5
TGCAGTGCTTGGACAGGTTCGCTGCCCCAGCATTTT
CSAWTGSLPQHF
>-|-|TRBV28|TRBJ2-3
TGTGCCAGCAGTGACAGAAATACGCAGTATTTT
CASSDRNTQYF
>TRBD1|-|TRBV15|TRBJ1-2
TGTGCCACCAGCACAGGGGGGGACTATGGCTACACCTTC
CATSTGGDYGYTF
>-|-|TRBV3-1|TRBJ1-1
TGTGCCAGCAGCTACAGGTTTACTGAAGCTTTCTTT
CASSYRFTEAFF
>-|once|TRBV2|TRBJ1-6
TGTGCCAGCAGGCTAGGGTATGGGTCACCCCTCCACTTT
CASRLGYGSPLHF
>-|-|TRBV7-8|TRBJ1-2
TGTGCCAGCAGCTTAGACCCAGGCACCTATGGCTACACCTTC
CASSLDPGTYGYTF
>-|-|TRBV12-3/TRBV12-4|TRBJ2-2
TGTGCCAGCAGTTTATACCTCGGGGAGCTGTTTTTT
CASSLYLGELFF
>TRBD1|-|TRBV7-3|TRBJ2-1
TGTGCCAGCAGCTTAGGACAGGCTTACAATGAGCAGTTCTTC
CASSLGQAYNEQFF
>TRBD1|-|TRBV20-1|TRBJ2-3
TGCAGTGCTAGGGGGACAGGGGGCCCAGATACGCAGTATTTT
CSARGTGGPDTQYF
>-|-|TRBV28|TRBJ2-7
TGTGCCAGCAGTTTAGCCGGGGCTGCCTACGAGCAGTACTTC
CASSLAGAAYEQYF
>TRBD1|-|TRBV12-3/TRBV12-4|TRBJ1-4
TGTGCCAGCAGCCCCCTCCGGGACAGCAATAATGAAAAACTGTTTTTT
CASSPLRDSNNEKLFF
>TRBD2|-|TRBV20-1|TRBJ2-1
TGCAGTGCCGGTAGCGGGCCCAGTCAGAATGAGCAGTTCTTC
CSAGSGPSQNEQFF
>-|-|TRBV6-6|TRBJ1-1
TGTGCCAGCAGTAGTGAGCGGCTGGCCACTGAAGCTTTCTTT
CASSSERLATEAFF
>TRBD1|-|TRBV28|TRBJ2-3
TGTGCCAGCAGTTTATCCGGGACAGGGGCTAGCACAGATACGCAGTATTTT
CASSLSGTGASTDTQYF
>-|-|TRBV12-3/TRBV12-4|TRBJ2-1
TGTGCCAGCAGCCGAAACCTAGCTGAGCAGTTCTTC
CASSRNLAEQFF
>-|-|TRBV6-6|TRBJ1-2
TGTGCCAGCAGTTACGGGCGGGACTCTAACTATGGCTACACCTTC
CASSYGRDSNYGYTF
>TRBD1|-|TRBV30|TRBJ2-1
TGTGCCTGGAATCGGGACAGGTTATCCCCAGGGCAGTTCTTC
CAWNRDRLSPGQFF
>TRBD1|-|TRBV3-1|TRBJ2-6
TGTGCCAGCAGCGGATGGACAGGCAATTCTGGGGCCAACGTCCTGACTTTC
CASSGWTGNSGANVLTF
>TRBD1|once|TRBV2|TRBJ1-2
TGTGCCAGCAGCGCGACAGGGCCTGGCTACACCTTC
CASSATGPGYTF
>-|-|TRBV4-2|TRBJ1-4
TGTGCCAGCAGCCAAGAATCCGGGACAGAAAAACTGTTTTTT
CASSQESGTEKLFF
>-|once|TRBV30|TRBJ1-6
TGTGCCTGGAGTGTTGGAGGACTGGGGTTGTATTCACCCCTCCACTTT
CAWSVGGLGLYSPLHF
>-|-|TRBV12-3/TRBV12-4|TRBJ1-1
TGTGCCAGCAGCCCCTCGACAGCGAACACTGAAGCTTTCTTT
CASSPSTANTEAFF
>TRBD2|-|TRBV20-1|TRBJ2-2
TGCAGTGCCCGTTCCGGGACTAGGGTGGCCTGGAGGGACGGGGAGCTGTTTTTT
CSARSGTRVAWRDGELFF
>-|-|TRBV9|TRBJ2-7
TGTGCCAGCAGCGTAGCAGGCCACTCCTACGAGCAGTACTTC
CASSVAGHSYEQYF
>-|-|TRBV25-1|TRBJ1-4
TGTGCCAGCAGTGGACCTGCGACCGAAAAACTGTTTTTT
CASSGPATEKLFF
>-|-|TRBV27|TRBJ1-1
TGTGCCAGCAGTTTCGAAGGCAGACCGAACACTGAAGCTTTCTTT
CASSFEGRPNTEAFF
>-|-|TRBV15|TRBJ2-2
TGTGCCACCAGCAGGCCGAAAAGCGGGGAGCTGTTTTTT
CATSRPKSGELFF
>TRBD2|-|TRBV12-3/TRBV12-4|TRBJ2-7
TGTGCCAGCAGTCCAACTAGCGGGGACTACGAGCAGTACTTC
CASSPTSGDYEQYF
>TRBD1|-|TRBV3-1|TRBJ2-7
TGTGCCAGCAGCGCTGGACAGGCCTACGAGCAGTACTTC
CASSAGQAYEQYF